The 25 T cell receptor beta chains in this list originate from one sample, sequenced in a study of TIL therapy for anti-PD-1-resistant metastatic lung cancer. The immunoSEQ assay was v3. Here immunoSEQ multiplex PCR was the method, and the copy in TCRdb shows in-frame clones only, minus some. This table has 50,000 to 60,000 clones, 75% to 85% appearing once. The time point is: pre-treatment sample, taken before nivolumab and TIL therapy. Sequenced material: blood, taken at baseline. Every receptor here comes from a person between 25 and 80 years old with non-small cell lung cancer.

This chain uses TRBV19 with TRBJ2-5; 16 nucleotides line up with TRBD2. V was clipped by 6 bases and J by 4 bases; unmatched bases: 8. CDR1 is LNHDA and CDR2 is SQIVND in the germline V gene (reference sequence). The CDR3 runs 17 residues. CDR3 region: CASRPLGLAGGGETQYF. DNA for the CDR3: TGTGCCAGTAGGCCCTTGGGACTAGCGGGAGGGGGAGAGACCCAGTACTTC.

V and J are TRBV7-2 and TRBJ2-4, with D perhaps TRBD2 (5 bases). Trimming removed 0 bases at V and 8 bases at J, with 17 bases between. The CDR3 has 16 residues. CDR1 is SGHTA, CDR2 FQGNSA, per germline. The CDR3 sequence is CASSLAAAGPRDIQYF. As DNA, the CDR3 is TGTGCCAGCAGCTTAGCAGCGGCCGGGCCAAGGGACATTCAGTACTTC.

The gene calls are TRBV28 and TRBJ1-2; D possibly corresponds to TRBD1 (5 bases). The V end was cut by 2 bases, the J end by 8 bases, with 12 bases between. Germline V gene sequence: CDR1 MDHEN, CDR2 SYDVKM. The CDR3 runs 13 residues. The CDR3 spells CASSLGGGNGYTF. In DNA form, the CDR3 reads TGTGCCAGCAGTTTAGGGGGGGGTAACGGCTACACCTTC.

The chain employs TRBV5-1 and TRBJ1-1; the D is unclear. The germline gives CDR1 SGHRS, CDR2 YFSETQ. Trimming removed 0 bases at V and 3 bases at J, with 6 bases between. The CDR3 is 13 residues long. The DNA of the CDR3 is TGCGCCAGCAGCTTGGGTGGGGACACTGAAGCTTTCTTT. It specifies CASSLGGDTEAFF.

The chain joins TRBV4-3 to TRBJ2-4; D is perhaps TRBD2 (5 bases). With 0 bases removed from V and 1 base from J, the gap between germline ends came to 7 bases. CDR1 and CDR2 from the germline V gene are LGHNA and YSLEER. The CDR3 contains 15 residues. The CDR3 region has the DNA TGCGCCAGCAGCCAAGATTCGGGGGCCAAAAACATTCAGTACTTC. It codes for CASSQDSGAKNIQYF.

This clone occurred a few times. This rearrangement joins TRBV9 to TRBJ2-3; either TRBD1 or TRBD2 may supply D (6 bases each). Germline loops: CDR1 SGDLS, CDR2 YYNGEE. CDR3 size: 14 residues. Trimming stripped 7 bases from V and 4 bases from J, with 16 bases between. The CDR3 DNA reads TGTGCCAGCGGGGGCGGAGGGTTCTCAGATACGCAGTATTTT. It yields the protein CASGGGGFSDTQYF. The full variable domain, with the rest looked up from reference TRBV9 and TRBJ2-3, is DSGVTQTPKHLITATGQRVTLRCSPRSGDLSVYWYQQSLDQGLQFLIQYYNGEERAKGNILERFSAQQFPDLHSELNLSSLELGDSALYFCASGGGGFSDTQYFGPGTRLTVL.

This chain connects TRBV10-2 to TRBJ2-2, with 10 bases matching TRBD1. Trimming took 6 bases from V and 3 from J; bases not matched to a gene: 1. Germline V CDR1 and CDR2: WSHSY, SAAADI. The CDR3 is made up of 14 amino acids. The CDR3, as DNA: TGCGCCAGCAGGACAGGGGGCTACACCGGGGAGCTGTTTTTT. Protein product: CASRTGGYTGELFF.

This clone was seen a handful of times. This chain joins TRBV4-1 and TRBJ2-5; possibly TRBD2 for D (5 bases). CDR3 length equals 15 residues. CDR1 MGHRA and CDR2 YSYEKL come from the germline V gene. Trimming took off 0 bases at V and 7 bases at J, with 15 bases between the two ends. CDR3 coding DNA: TGCGCCAGCAGCCAAGAGCTTGTGGCGGGTCGGACCCAGTACTTC. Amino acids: CASSQELVAGRTQYF.

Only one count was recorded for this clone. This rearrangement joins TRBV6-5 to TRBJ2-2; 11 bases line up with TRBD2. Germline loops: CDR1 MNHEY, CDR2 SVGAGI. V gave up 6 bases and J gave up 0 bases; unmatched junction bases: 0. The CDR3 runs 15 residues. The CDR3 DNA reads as TGTGCCAGCAGGACTAGCGGGGCGAACACCGGGGAGCTGTTTTTT. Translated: CASRTSGANTGELFF.

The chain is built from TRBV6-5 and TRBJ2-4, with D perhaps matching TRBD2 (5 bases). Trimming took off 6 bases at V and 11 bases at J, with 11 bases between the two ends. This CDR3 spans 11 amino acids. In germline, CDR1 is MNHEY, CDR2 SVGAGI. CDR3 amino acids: CASREDRLQYF. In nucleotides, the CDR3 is TGTGCCAGCAGGGAGGATAGGCTTCAGTACTTC.

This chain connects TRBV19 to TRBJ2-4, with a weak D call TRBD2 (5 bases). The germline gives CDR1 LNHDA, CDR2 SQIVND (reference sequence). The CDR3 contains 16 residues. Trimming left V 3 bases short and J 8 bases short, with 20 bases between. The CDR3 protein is CASSMDGLAEVDIQYF. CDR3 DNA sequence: TGTGCCAGTAGTATGGATGGGCTAGCTGAGGTGGACATTCAGTACTTC.

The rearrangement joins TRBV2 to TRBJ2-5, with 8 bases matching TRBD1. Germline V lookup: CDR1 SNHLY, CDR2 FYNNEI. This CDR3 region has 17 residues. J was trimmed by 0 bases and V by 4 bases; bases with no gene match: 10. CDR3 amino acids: CASSGGYRDRYQETQYF. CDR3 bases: TGTGCCAGCAGTGGCGGATACAGGGACAGGTACCAAGAGACCCAGTACTTC.

The CDR3 protein is CASSVDPGGGEQYF. The CDR3 DNA is TGTGCCAGCAGCGTAGATCCCGGGGGCGGCGAGCAGTACTTC. This rearrangement joins TRBV9 to TRBJ2-7; D is tentatively TRBD1 or TRBD2 (6 bases each). V shed 0 bases and J shed 6 bases, with 13 bases lying between them. The CDR3 loop spans 14 amino acids. CDR1 is SGDLS, CDR2 YYNGEE, per germline.

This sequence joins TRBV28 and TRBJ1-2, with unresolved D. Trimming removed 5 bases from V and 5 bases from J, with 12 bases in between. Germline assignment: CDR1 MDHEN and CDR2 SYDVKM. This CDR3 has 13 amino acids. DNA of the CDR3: TGTGCCAGCAGTACGGATCTTCGGTATGGCTACACCTTC. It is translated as CASSTDLRYGYTF.

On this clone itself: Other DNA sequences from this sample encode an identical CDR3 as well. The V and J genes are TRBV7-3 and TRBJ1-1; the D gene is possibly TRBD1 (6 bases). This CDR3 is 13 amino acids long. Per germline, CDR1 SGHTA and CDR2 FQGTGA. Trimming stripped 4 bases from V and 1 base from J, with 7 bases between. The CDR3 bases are TGTGCCAGCAGCTCACAGGGGAACACTGAAGCTTTCTTT. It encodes CASSSQGNTEAFF.

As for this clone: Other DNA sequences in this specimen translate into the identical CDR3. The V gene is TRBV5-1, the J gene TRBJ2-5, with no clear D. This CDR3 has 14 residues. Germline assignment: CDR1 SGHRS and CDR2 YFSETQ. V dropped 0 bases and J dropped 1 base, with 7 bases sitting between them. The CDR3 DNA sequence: TGCGCCAGCAGCTTGGGAGCTATCCAAGAGACCCAGTACTTC. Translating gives CASSLGAIQETQYF. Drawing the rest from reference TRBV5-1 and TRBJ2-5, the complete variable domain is KAGVTQTPRYLIKTRGQQVTLSCSPISGHRSVSWYQQTPGQGLQFLFEYFSETQRNKGNFPGRFSGRQFSNSRSEMNVSTLELGDSALYLCASSLGAIQETQYFGPGTRLLVL.

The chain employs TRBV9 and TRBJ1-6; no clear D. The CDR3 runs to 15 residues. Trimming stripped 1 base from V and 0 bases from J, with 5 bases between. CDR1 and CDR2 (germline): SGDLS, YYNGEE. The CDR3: CASSVRDSYNSPLHF. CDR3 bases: TGTGCCAGCAGCGTACGGGACTCCTATAATTCACCCCTCCACTTT.

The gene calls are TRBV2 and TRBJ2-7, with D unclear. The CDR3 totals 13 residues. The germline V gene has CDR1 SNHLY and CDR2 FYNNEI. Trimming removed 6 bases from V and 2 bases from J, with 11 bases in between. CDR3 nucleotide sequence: TGTGCCAGCAGCAGGACCGATACCTACGAGCAGTACTTC. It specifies CASSRTDTYEQYF.

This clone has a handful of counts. DNA of the CDR3: TGTGCCAGCAGACTAGCGGGAGTAAGAGAGCAGTTCTTC. Translation gives CASRLAGVREQFF. The gene calls are TRBV12-3 or TRBV12-4 and TRBJ2-1; TRBD2 matches at 11 bases. The V segment lost 6 bases and the J segment 10 bases; nucleotides outside the gene matches: 5. This CDR3 contains 13 residues.

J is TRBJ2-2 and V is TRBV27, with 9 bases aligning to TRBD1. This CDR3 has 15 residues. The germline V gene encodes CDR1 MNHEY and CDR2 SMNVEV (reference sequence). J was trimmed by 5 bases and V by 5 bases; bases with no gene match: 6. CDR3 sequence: CASSAGTGWTGELFF. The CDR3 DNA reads TGTGCCAGCAGTGCCGGGACAGGGTGGACCGGGGAGCTGTTTTTT.

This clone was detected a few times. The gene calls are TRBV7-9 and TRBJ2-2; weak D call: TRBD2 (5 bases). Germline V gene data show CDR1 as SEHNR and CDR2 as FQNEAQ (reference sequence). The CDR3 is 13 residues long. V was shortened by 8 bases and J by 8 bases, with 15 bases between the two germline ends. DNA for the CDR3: TGTGCCAGCGAGTGGCTAGCTAATGGGGAGCTGTTTTTT. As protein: CASEWLANGELFF. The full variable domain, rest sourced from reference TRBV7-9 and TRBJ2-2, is DTGVSQNPRHKITKRGQNVTFRCDPISEHNRLYWYRQTLGQGPEFLTYFQNEAQLEKSRLLSDRFSAERPKGSFSTLEIQRTEQGDSAMYLCASEWLANGELFFGEGSRLTVL.

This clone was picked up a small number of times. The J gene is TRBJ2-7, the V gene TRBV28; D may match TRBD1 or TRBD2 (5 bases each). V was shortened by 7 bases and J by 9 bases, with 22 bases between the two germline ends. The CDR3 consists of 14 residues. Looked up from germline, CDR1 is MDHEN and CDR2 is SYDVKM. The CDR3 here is CASTAPGMAGRQYF. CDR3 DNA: TGTGCCAGCACCGCCCCCGGGATGGCAGGGAGGCAGTACTTC.

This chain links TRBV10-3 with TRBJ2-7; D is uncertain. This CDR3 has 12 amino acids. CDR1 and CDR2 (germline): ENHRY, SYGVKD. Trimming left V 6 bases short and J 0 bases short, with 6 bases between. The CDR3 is CAISSSSYEQYF. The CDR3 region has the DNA TGTGCCATCAGCTCGAGCTCCTACGAGCAGTACTTC.

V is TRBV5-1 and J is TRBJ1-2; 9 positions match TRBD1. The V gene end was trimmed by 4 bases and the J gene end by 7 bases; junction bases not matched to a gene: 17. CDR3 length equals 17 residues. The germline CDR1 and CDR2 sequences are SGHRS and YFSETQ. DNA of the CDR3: TGCGCCAGCAGCGTTCCCGGGACAGGGAGCGGCGGGAGTGGCTACACCTTC. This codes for CASSVPGTGSGGSGYTF.

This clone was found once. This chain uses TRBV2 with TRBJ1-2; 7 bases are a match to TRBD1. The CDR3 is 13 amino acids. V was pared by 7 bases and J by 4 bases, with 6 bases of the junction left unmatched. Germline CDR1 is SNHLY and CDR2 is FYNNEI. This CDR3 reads CASTRGRSYGYTF. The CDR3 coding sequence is TGTGCCAGCACGAGGGGGCGCAGCTATGGCTACACCTTC.